The sequence of this TCR beta chain was determined in a study of breast tumors, draining lymph nodes, adjacent tissues. General study points: The lymph node origin of tumor T cells was framed as consistent with a hypothesis, not demonstrated. Tumor TCR diversity was below lymph nodes but above nontumor tissue.

Comment on this clonotype: Antigen: not known.

The CDR3 spans 16 residues. Trimming removed 0 bases from V and 3 bases from J; junction bases left unmatched: 4. Germline values: CDR1 KGHSH, CDR2 LQKENI. TCRdb re-called the multiplex PCR reads with MiXCR, one entry per CDR3 protein. This table holds 190,000 or so distinct CDR3 sequences, approximately 31% found once. The lymph nodes were axillary draining lymph nodes from breast cancer patients. Sequences were obtained from axillary lymph node tissue. This chain joins TRBV18 and TRBJ2-2, with TRBD1 identical over 7 bases. The clonotype was recovered from a female donor with breast cancer. Some clones in this sample may be carry-over from other donors' samples. CDR3 loop: CASSPPTGQYTGELFF. The CDR3 coding sequence is TGTGCCAGCTCACCACCGACAGGGCAATACACCGGGGAGCTGTTTTTT.